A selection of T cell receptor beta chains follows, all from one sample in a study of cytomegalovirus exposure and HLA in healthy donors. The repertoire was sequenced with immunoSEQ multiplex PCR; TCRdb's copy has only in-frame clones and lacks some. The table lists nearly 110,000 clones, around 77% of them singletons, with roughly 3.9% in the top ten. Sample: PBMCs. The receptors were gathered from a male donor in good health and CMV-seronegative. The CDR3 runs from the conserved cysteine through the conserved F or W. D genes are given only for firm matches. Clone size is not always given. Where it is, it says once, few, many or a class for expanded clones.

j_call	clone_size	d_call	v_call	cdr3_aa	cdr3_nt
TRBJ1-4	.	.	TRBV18	CASSPNMGGANEKLFF	TGTGCCAGCTCACCTAACATGGGGGGTGCTAATGAAAAACTGTTTTTT
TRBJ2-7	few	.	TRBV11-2	CASSPRDFAYEQYF	TGTGCCAGCAGCCCCCGGGACTTTGCCTACGAGCAGTACTTC
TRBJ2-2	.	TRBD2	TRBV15	CATSRDLGGDGGELFF	TGTGCCACCAGCAGAGATCTCGGGGGGGATGGCGGGGAGCTGTTTTTT
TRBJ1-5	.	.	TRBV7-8	CASSYPGDQPQHF	TGTGCCAGCAGCTATCCAGGTGATCAGCCCCAGCATTTT
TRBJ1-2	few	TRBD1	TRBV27	CASSPSPRQGLGGYTF	TGTGCCAGCAGTCCCTCCCCTCGACAGGGGTTGGGCGGCTACACCTTC
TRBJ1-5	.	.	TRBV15	CATSRDLGLRQPQHF	TGTGCCACCAGCAGAGATCTTGGGCTACGGCAGCCCCAGCATTTT
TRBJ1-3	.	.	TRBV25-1	CASSGRGSGNTIYF	TGTGCCAGCAGTGGCAGGGGCTCTGGAAACACCATATATTTT
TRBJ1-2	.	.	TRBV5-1	CASSLVGGSGYGYTF	TGCGCCAGCAGCTTGGTCGGAGGAAGTGGCTATGGCTACACCTTC
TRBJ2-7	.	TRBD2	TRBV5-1	CASSPDPSGTYEQYF	TGCGCCAGCAGTCCCGATCCTAGCGGAACCTACGAGCAGTACTTC
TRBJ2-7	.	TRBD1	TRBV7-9	CASSLGDRTYEQYF	TGTGCCAGCAGCTTAGGGGACAGAACCTACGAGCAGTACTTC
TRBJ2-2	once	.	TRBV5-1	CASSSSAVNTGELFF	TGCGCCAGCAGCTCCTCCGCGGTAAACACCGGGGAGCTGTTTTTT
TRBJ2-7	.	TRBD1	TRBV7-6	CASSPLIGQGRRAYEQYF	TGTGCCAGCAGCCCCCTGATCGGACAGGGGAGGAGGGCCTACGAGCAGTACTTC
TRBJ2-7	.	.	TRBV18	CASSMAGVNEQYF	TGTGCCAGCTCAATGGCAGGCGTCAACGAGCAGTACTTC
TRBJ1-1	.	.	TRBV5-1	CASQRLRDTEAFF	TGCGCCAGCCAAAGATTACGGGACACTGAAGCTTTCTTT
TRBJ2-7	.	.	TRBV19	CASSNGQGLYEQYF	TGTGCCAGTAGTAACGGTCAGGGCCTCTACGAGCAGTACTTC
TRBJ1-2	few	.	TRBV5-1	CASSERVGFSEDGYTF	TGCGCCAGCAGTGAGAGGGTTGGCTTCTCTGAGGATGGCTACACCTTC
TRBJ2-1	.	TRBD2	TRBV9	CASSVTGGPYNEQFF	TGTGCCAGCAGCGTAACGGGAGGGCCCTACAATGAGCAGTTCTTC
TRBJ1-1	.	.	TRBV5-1	CASSLVGGGFGTEAFF	TGCGCCAGCAGCTTGGTCGGGGGGGGGTTCGGGACTGAAGCTTTCTTT
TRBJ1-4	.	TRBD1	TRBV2	CASSYRDSSFNEKLFF	TGTGCCAGCAGTTACCGGGACAGCTCCTTTAATGAAAAACTGTTTTTT
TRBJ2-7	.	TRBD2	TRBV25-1	CASSETSGSYEQYF	TGTGCCAGCAGTGAGACTAGCGGGAGTTACGAGCAGTACTTC
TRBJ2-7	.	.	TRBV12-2	CASRAGGTYEQYF	TGTGCAAGTCGCGCGGGGGGGACCTACGAGCAGTACTTC
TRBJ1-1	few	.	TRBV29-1	CSVEAGTEAFF	TGCAGCGTTGAAGCGGGCACTGAAGCTTTCTTT
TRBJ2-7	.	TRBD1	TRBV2	CASSPGTVRGNEQYF	TGTGCCAGCAGTCCCGGGACGGTCAGGGGGAACGAGCAGTACTTC
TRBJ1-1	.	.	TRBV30	CAWRPHSGTEAFF	TGTGCCTGGAGACCGCACTCGGGCACTGAAGCTTTCTTT
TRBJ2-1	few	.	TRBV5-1	CASSLPRESSYNEQFF	TGCGCCAGCAGCTTGCCGCGGGAAAGCTCCTACAATGAGCAGTTCTTC
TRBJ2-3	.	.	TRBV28	CASSFRVGGDTQYF	TGTGCCAGCAGTTTCCGGGTGGGTGGAGATACGCAGTATTTT
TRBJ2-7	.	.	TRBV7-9	CASSSAGFSGTYEQYF	TGTGCCAGCAGCTCCGCGGGCTTTAGCGGAACCTACGAGCAGTACTTC
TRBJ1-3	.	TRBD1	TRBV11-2	CASSLGQGSGNTIYF	TGTGCCAGCAGCTTGGGACAGGGTAGTGGAAACACCATATATTTT
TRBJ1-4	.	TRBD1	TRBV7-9	CASSPMLAGQLNEKLFF	TGTGCCAGCAGCCCCATGCTCGCGGGACAGCTAAATGAAAAACTGTTTTTT
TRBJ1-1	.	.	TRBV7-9	CASSFGYSDTEAFF	TGTGCCAGCAGCTTCGGGTACTCAGACACTGAAGCTTTCTTT
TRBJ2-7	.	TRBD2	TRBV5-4	CASSLGLVGYEQYF	TGTGCCAGCAGCCTGGGACTAGTGGGTTACGAGCAGTACTTC
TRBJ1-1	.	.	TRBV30	CAWSVGRVTEAFF	TGTGCCTGGAGTGTGGGTCGGGTCACTGAAGCTTTCTTT
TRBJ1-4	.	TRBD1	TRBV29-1	CRARGPDQATNEKLFF	TGCAGAGCCAGGGGGCCAGACCAGGCAACTAATGAAAAACTGTTTTTT
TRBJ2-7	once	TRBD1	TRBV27	CASRRGQAYEQYF	TGTGCCAGCAGAAGGGGACAGGCCTACGAGCAGTACTTC
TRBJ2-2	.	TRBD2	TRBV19	CASSIPAGVIGELFF	TGTGCCAGTAGTATCCCAGCGGGAGTGATCGGGGAGCTGTTTTTT
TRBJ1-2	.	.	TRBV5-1	CASSLAGDPGYGYTF	TGCGCCAGCAGCTTGGCCGGAGACCCCGGGTATGGCTACACCTTC
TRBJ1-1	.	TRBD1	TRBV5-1	CASSFQGVAFF	TGCGCCAGCAGCTTCCAGGGGGTTGCTTTCTTT
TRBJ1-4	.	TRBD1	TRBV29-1	CSVDRGGNEKLFF	TGCAGCGTGGACAGGGGGGGTAATGAAAAACTGTTTTTT
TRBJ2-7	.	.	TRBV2	CASSEGGPEYYEQYF	TGTGCCAGCAGTGAGGGGGGGCCAGAATACTACGAGCAGTACTTC
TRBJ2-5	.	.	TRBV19	CASSRTSRETQYF	TGTGCCAGTAGTCGTACTAGCCGGGAGACCCAGTACTTC
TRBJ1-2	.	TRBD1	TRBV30	CAWSTLQGGVGYTF	TGTGCCTGGAGCACCCTACAGGGGGGCGTTGGCTACACCTTC
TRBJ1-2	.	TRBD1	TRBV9	CASSVAHRDSYGYTF	TGTGCCAGCAGCGTAGCCCATCGGGACAGCTATGGCTACACCTTC
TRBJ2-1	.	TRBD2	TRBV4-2	CASSQEGLAGPYNEQFF	TGTGCCAGCAGCCAGGAGGGACTAGCGGGACCATACAATGAGCAGTTCTTC
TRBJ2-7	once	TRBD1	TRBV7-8	CASSLRDRDTYEQYF	TGTGCCAGCAGCTTACGGGACAGGGATACCTACGAGCAGTACTTC
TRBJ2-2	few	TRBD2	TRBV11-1	CASSLRLAGGGESTGELFF	TGTGCCAGCAGCTTAAGACTAGCGGGAGGAGGTGAGAGCACCGGGGAGCTGTTTTTT
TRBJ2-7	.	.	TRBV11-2	CASSLSATEQYF	TGTGCCAGCAGCTTATCCGCTACCGAGCAGTACTTC